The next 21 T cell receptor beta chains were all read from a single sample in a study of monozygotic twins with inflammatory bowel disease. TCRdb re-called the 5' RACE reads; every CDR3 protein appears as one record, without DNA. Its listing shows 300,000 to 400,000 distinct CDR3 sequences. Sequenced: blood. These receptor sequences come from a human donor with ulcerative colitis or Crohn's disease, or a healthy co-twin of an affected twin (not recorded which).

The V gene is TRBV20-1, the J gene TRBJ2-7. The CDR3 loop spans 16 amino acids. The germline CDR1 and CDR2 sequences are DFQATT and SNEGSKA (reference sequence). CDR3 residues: CSARDLYVGNQYEQYF.

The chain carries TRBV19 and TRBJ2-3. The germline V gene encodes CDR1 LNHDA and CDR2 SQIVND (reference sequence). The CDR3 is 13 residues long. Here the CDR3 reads CASSIATWDTQYF. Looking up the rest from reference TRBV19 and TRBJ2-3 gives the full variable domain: DGGITQSPKYLFRKEGQNVTLSCEQNLNHDAMYWYRQDPGQGLRLIYYSQIVNDFQKGDIAEGYSVSREKKESFPLTVTSAQKNPTAFYLCASSIATWDTQYFGPGTRLTVL.

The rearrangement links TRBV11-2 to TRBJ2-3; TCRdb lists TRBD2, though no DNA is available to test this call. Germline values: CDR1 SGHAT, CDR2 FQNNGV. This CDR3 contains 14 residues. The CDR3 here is CASSSLPDEVTQYF.

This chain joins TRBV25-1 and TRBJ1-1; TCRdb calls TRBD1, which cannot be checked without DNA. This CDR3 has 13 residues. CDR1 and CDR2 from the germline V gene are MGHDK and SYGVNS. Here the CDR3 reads CASSRMTGGFPFF.

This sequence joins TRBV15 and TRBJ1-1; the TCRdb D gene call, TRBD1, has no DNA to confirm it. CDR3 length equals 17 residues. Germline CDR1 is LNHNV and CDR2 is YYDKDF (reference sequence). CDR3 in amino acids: CATSRARTGGADTEAFF.

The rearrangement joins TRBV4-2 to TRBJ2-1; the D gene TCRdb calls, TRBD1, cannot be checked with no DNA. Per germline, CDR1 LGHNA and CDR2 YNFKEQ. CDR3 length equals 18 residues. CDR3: CASSQTDRAAAHHNEQFF.

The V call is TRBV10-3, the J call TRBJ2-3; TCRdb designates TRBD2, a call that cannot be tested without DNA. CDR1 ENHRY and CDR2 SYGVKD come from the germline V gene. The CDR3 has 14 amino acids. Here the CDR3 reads CAISGGLASDTQYF.

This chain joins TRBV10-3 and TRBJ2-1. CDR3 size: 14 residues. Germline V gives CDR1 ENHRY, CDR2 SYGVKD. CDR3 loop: CAISDYLITNEQFF.

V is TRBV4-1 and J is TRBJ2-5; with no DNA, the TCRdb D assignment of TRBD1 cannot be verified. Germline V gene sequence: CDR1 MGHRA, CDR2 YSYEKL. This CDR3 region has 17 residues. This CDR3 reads CASSQGWSGGLQETQYF.

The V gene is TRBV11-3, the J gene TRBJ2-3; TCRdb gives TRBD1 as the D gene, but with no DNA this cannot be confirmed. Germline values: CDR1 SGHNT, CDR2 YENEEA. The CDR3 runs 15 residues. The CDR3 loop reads CASSLVLTVTDTQYF. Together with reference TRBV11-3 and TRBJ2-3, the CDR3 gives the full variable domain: EAGVVQSPRYKIIEKKQPVAFWCNPISGHNTLYWYLQNLGQGPELLIRYENEEAVDDSQLPKDRFSAERLKGVDSTLKIQPAELGDSAVYLCASSLVLTVTDTQYFGPGTRLTVL.

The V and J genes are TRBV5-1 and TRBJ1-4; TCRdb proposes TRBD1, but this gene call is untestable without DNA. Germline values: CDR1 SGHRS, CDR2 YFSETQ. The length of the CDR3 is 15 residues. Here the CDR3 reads CASSLTRGRNEKLFF.

The chain's CDR3 is CASSLLGRETQYF. This rearrangement joins TRBV7-2 to TRBJ2-5. The CDR3 loop spans 13 amino acids. Germline-derived CDR1 and CDR2 are SGHTA and FQGNSA.

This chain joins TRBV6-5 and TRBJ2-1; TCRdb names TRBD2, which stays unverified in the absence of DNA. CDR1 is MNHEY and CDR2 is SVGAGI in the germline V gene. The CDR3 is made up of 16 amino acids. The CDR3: CASSYRAGSSYNEQFF.

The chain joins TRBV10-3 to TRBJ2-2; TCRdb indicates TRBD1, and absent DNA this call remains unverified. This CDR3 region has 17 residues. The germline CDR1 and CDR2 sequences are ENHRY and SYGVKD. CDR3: CAISDPRGTGGTGELFF.

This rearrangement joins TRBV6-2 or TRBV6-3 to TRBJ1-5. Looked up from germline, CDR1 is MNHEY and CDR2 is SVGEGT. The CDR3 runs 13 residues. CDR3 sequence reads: CASSYGWQEPQHF.

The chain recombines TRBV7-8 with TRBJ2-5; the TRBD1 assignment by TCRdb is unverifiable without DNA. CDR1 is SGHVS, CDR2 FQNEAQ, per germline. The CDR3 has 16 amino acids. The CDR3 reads CASSSWSGQGTETQYF.

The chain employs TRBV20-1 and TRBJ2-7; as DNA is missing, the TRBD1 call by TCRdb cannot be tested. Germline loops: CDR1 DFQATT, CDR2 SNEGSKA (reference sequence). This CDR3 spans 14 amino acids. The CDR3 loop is CSARGSDRFHEQYF.

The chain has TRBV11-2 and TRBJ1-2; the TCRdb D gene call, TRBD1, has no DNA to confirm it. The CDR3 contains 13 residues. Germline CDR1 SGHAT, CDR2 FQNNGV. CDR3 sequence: CASSPGTGHGYTF.

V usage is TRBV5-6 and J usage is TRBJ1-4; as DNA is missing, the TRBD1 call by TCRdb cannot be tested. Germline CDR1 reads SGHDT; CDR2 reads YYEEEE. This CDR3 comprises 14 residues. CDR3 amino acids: CASRDRGRGEKLFF.

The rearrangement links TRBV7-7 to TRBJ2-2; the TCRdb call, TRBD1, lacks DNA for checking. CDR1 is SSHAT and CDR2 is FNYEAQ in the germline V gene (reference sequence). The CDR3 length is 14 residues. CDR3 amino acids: CASSLGTITGELFF.

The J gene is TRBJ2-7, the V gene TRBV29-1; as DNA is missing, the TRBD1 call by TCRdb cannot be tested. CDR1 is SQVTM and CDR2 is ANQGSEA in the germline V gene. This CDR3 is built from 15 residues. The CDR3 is CSVEITGGAVYEQYF.